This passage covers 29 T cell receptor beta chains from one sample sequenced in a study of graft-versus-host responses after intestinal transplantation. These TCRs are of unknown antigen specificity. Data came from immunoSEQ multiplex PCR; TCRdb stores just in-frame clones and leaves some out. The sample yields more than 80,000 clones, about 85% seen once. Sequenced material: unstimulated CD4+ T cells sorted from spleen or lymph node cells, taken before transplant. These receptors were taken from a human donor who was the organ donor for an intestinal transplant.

CDR3 in amino acids: CASSKVTGNYGYTF. CDR3 nucleotides: TGTGCCAGCAGCAAGGTTACAGGTAACTATGGCTACACCTTC. The chain uses TRBV21-1 and TRBJ1-2; the DNA was not compared with TRBD1, the D call given in the table. TRBV21-1 is reported as a pseudogene. The CDR3 length is 14 residues.

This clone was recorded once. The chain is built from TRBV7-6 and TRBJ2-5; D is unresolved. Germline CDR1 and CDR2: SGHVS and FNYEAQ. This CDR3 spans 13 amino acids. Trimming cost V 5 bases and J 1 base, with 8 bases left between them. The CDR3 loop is CASSAVPQETQYF. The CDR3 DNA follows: TGTGCCAGCAGCGCGGTCCCCCAAGAGACCCAGTACTTC.

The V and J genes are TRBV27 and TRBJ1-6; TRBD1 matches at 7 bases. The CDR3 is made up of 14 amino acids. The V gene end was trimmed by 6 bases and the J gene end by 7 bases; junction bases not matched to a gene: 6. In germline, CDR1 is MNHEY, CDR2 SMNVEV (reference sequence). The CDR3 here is CASSLDRLNSPLHF. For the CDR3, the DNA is TGTGCCAGCAGCCTGGACAGGCTCAATTCACCCCTCCACTTT.

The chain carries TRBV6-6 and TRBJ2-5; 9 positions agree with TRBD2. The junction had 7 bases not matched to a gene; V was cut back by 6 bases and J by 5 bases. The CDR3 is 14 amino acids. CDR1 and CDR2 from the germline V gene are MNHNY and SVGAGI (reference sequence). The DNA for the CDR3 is TGTGCCAGCAGAGTAGCGGGGGAGGGGGAGACCCAGTACTTC. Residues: CASRVAGEGETQYF.

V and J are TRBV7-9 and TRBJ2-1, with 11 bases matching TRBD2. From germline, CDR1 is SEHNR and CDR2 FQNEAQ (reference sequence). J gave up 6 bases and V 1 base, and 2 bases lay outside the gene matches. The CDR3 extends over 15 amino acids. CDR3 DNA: TGTGCCAGCAGCTTAGTAACTAGCGGGAGCAATGAGCAGTTCTTC. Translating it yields CASSLVTSGSNEQFF.

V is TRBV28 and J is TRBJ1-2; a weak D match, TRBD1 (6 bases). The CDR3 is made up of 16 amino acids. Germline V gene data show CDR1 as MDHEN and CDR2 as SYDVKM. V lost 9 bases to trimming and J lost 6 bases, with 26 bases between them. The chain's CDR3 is CASKKELDRPQHGYTF. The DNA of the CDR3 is TGTGCCAGTAAAAAAGAGTTAGACAGGCCACAACATGGCTACACCTTC.

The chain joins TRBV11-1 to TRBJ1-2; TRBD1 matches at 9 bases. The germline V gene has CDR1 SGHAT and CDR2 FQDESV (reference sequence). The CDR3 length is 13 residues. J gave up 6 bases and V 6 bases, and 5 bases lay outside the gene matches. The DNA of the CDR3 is TGTGCCAGCAGGAGGGACAGGGTCGATGGCTACACCTTC. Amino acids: CASRRDRVDGYTF.

CDR3: CSGGFGGGEKLFF. The CDR3 nucleotides are TGCAGCGGGGGTTTTGGGGGCGGTGAAAAACTGTTTTTT. The chain joins TRBV29-1 to TRBJ1-4; D perhaps matches TRBD1 (6 bases). CDR1 SQVTM and CDR2 ANQGSEA come from the germline V gene. The CDR3 contains 13 residues. Trimming took 7 bases from V and 7 from J, leaving 16 bases between them.

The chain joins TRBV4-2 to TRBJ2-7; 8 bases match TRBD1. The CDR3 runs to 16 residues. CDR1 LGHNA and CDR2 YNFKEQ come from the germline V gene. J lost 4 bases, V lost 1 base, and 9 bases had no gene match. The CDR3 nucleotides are TGTGCCAGCAGCCAAGCCTCAACAGGGGGGTTATACGAGCAGTACTTC. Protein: CASSQASTGGLYEQYF.

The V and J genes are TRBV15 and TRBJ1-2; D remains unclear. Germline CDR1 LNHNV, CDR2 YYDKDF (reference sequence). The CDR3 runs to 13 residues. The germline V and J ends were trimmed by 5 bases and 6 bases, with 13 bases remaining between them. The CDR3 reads CATSPRSGDGYTF. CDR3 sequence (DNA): TGTGCCACCAGCCCTCGGTCGGGAGATGGCTACACCTTC.

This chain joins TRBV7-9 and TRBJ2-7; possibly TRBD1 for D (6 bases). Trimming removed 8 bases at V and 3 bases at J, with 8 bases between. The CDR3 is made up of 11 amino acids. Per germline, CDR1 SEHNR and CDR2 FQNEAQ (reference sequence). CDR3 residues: CASVGGYEQYF. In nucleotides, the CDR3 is TGTGCCAGCGTAGGGGGCTACGAGCAGTACTTC.

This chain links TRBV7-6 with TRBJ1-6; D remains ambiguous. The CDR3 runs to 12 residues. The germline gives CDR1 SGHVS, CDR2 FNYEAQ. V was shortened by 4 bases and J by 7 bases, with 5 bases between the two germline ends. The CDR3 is CASSSLNSPLHF. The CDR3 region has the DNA TGTGCCAGCAGCTCTTTGAATTCACCCCTCCACTTT.

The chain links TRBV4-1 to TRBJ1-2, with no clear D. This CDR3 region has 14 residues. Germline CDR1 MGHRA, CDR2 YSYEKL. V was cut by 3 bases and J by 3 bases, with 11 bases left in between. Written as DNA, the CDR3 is TGCGCCAGCAGCCACGTGCCCCGGGACTATGGCTACACCTTC. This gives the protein CASSHVPRDYGYTF.

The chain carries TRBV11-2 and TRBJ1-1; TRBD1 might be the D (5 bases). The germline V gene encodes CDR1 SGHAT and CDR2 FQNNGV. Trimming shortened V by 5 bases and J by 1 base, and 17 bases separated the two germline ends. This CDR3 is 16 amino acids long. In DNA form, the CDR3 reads TGTGCCAGCAGCGATGGGGCAGGGTCGGCGAACACTGAAGCTTTCTTT. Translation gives CASSDGAGSANTEAFF.

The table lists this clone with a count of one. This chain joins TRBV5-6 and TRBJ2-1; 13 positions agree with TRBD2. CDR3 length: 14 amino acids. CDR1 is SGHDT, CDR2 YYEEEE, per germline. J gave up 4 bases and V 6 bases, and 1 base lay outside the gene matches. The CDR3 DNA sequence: TGTGCCAGCATACTAGCGGGGGGGTACAATGAGCAGTTCTTC. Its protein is CASILAGGYNEQFF.

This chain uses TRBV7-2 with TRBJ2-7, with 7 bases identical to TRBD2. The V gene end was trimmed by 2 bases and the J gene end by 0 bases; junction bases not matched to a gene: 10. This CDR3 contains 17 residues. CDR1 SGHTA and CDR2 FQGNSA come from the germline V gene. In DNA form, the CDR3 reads TGTGCCAGCAGCTTATTCGGTCGGGGGGTGGACTCCTACGAGCAGTACTTC. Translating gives CASSLFGRGVDSYEQYF. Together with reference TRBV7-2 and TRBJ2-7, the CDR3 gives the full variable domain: GAGVSQSPSNKVTEKGKDVELRCDPISGHTALYWYRQSLGQGLEFLIYFQGNSAPDKSGLPSDRFSAERTGGSVSTLTIQRTQQEDSAVYLCASSLFGRGVDSYEQYFGPGTRLTVT.

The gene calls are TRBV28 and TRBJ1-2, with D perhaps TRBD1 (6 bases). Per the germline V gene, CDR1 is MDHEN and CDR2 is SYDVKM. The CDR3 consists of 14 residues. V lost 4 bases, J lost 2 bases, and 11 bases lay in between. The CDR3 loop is CASSSPGENYGYTF. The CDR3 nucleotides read TGTGCCAGCAGTTCTCCAGGGGAGAACTATGGCTACACCTTC.

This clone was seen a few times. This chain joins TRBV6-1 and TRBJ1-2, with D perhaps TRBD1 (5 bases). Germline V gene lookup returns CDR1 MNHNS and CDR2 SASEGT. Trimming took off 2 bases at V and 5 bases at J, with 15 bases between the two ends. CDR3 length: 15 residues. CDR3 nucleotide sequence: TGTGCCAGCAGTGAACAGGCGGGGGACCCGTATGGCTACACCTTC. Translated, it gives CASSEQAGDPYGYTF.

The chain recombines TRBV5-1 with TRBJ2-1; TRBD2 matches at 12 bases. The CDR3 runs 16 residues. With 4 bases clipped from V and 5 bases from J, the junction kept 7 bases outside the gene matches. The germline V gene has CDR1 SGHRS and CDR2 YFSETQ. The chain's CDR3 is CASSQTSGSFDNEQFF. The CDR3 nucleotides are TGCGCCAGCAGCCAGACTAGCGGGAGTTTCGACAATGAGCAGTTCTTC. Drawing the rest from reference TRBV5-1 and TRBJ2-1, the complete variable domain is KAGVTQTPRYLIKTRGQQVTLSCSPISGHRSVSWYQQTPGQGLQFLFEYFSETQRNKGNFPGRFSGRQFSNSRSEMNVSTLELGDSALYLCASSQTSGSFDNEQFFGPGTRLTVL.

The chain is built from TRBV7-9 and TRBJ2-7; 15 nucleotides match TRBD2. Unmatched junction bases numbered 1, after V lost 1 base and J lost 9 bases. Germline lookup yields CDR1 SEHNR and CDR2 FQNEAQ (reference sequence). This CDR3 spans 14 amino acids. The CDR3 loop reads CASSLGTSGGGQYF. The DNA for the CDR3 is TGTGCCAGCAGCTTAGGGACTAGCGGGGGGGGGCAGTACTTC.

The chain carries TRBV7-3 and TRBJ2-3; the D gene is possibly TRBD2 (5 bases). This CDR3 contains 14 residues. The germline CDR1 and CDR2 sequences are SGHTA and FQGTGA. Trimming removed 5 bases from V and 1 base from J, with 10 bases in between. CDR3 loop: CASSPFGGTDTQYF. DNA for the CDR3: TGTGCCAGCAGCCCGTTCGGGGGCACAGATACGCAGTATTTT.

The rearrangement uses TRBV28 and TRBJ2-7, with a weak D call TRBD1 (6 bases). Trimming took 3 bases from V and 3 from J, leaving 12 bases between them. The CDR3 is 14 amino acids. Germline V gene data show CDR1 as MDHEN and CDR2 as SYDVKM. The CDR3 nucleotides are TGTGCCAGCAGTTTGAGGACAGACCACTACGAGCAGTACTTC. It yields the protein CASSLRTDHYEQYF. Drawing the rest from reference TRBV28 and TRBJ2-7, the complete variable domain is DVKVTQSSRYLVKRTGEKVFLECVQDMDHENMFWYRQDPGLGLRLIYFSYDVKMKEKGDIPEGYSVSREKKERFSLILESASTNQTSMYLCASSLRTDHYEQYFGPGTRLTVT.

The CDR3 is CASSPDRGWLTQYF. The CDR3 nucleotides read TGTGCCAGCAGCCCGGACAGGGGATGGCTGACCCAGTACTTC. The rearrangement links TRBV5-4 to TRBJ2-5; 9 bases agree with TRBD1. Germline values: CDR1 SGHNT, CDR2 YYREEE (reference sequence). Trimming cost V 4 bases and J 7 bases; bases outside gene matches: 8. The CDR3 runs 14 residues.

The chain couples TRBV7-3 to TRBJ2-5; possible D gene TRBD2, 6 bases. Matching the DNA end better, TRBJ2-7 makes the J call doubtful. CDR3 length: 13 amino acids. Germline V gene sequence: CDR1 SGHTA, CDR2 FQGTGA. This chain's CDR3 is CASSLTGRYEQYF. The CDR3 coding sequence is TGTGCCAGCAGCTTAACAGGGAGGTACGAGCAGTACTTC.

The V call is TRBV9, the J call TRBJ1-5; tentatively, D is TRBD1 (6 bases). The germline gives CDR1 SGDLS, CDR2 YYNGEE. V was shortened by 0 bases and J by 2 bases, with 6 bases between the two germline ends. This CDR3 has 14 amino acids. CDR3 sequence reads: CASSVGQGNQPQHF. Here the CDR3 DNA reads TGTGCCAGCAGCGTAGGACAGGGCAATCAGCCCCAGCATTTT.

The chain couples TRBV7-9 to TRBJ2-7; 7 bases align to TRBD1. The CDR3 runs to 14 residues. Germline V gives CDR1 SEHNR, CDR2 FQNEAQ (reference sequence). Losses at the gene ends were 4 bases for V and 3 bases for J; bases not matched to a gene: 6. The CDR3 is CASSYRDRSYEQYF. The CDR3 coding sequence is TGTGCCAGCAGCTACCGGGACAGAAGCTACGAGCAGTACTTC. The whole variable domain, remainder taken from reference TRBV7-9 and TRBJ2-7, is DTGVSQNPRHKITKRGQNVTFRCDPISEHNRLYWYRQTLGQGPEFLTYFQNEAQLEKSRLLSDRFSAERPKGSFSTLEIQRTEQGDSAMYLCASSYRDRSYEQYFGPGTRLTVT.

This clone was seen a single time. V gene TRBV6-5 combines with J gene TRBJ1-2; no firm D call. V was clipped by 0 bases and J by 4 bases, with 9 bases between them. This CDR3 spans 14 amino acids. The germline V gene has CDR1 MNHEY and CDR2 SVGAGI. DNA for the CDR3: TGTGCCAGCAGTTACTCCGCACCTAGCTATGGCTACACCTTC. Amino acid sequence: CASSYSAPSYGYTF.

CDR3 nucleotides: TGTGCCAGCAGTTTGGACAGGGTCTCCTACGAGCAGTACTTC. Residues: CASSLDRVSYEQYF. The V and J genes are TRBV27 and TRBJ2-7; TRBD1 agrees at 8 bases. The CDR3 contains 14 residues. Unmatched junction bases numbered 1, after V lost 3 bases and J lost 0 bases. Germline values: CDR1 MNHEY, CDR2 SMNVEV (reference sequence).

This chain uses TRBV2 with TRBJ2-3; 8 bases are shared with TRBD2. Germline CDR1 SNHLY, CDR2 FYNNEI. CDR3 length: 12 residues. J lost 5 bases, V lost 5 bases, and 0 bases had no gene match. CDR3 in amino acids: CASSTSGDTQYF. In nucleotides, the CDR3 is TGTGCCAGCAGTACTAGCGGAGATACGCAGTATTTT.